This TCR beta chain originates from a study of shared T cell receptors in the human thymus. Germline CDR1 MRHNA, CDR2 SNTAGT. The V gene lost 2 bases and the J gene lost 0 bases, with 12 bases spanning the gap. The CDR3 covers 16 residues. Clones were read by immunoSEQ multiplex PCR, and TCRdb kept only the in-frame ones, dropping some. The table includes about 610,000 clones, around 87% detected once. This same sample was also part of a study on human thymus T cells. That work adds: Resections that were taken during corrective heart surgery supplied the thymus tissue. Within thymic and blood repertoires, V and J gene usage appeared to be biased. Related studies found that unrelated individuals share highly overlapping thymic repertoires.

The sequence was obtained from a boy younger than two with a congenital heart defect. V usage is TRBV6-4 and J usage is TRBJ2-3; no reliable D call. Sequenced material: thymocytes. This CDR3 is CASSDLIGASTDTQYF. The CDR3 coding sequence is TGTGCCAGCAGTGACCTCATCGGAGCTAGCACAGATACGCAGTATTTT.